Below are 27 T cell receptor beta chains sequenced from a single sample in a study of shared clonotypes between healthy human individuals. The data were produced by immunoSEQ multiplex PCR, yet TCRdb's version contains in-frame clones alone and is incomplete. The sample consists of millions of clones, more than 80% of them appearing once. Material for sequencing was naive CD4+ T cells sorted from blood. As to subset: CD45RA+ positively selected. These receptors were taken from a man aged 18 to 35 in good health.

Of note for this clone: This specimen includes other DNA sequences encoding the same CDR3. The CDR3 here is CASSGQGGTDTQYF. DNA for the CDR3: TGTGCCAGCAGCGGACAGGGAGGGACAGATACGCAGTATTTT. This chain links TRBV6-1 with TRBJ2-3, with TRBD1 as a possible D gene (8 bases). Germline CDR1 is MNHNS and CDR2 is SASEGT. The CDR3 runs to 14 residues. The ends were cut back, 6 bases at V and 3 bases at J, with 13 bases in the middle.

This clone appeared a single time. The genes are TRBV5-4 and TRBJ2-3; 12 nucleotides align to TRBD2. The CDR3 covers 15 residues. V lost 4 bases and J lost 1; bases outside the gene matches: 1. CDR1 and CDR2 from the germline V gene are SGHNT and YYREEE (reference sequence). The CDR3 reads CASSPSGRGTDTQYF. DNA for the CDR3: TGTGCCAGCAGCCCTAGCGGGAGGGGCACAGATACGCAGTATTTT.

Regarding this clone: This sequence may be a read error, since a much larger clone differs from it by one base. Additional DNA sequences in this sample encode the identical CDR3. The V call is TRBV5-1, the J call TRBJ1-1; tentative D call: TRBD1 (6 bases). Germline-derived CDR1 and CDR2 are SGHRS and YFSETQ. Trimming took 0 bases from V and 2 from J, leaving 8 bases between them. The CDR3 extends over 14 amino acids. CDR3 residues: CASSLGQVNTEAFF. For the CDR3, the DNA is TGCGCCAGCAGCTTGGGACAGGTTAACACTGAAGCTTTCTTT.

The CDR3 is CATRHRSDGSPLHF. In DNA form, the CDR3 reads TGTGCCACCAGGCACAGGTCCGACGGTTCACCCCTCCACTTT. This sequence joins TRBV2 and TRBJ1-6, with a weak D call TRBD1 (5 bases). CDR1 is SNHLY and CDR2 is FYNNEI in the germline V gene. The CDR3 loop spans 14 amino acids. V lost 10 bases and J lost 9, with 19 bases in between.

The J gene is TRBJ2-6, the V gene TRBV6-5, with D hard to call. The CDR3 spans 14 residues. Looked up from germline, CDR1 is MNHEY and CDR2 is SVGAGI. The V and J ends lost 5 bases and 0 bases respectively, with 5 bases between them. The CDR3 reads CASSKSSGANVLTF. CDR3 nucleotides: TGTGCCAGCAGTAAAAGCTCTGGGGCCAACGTCCTGACTTTC.

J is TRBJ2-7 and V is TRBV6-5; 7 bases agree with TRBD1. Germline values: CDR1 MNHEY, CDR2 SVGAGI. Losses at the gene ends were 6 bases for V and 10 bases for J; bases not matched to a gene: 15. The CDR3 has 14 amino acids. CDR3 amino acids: CASSSGTVPSGQYF. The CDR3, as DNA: TGTGCCAGCAGCTCCGGGACAGTGCCTTCTGGACAGTACTTC.

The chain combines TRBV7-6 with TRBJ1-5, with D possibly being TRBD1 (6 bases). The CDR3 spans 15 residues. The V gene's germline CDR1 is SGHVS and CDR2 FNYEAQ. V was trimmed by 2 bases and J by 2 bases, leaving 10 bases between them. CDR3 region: CASSLQSGGNQPQHF. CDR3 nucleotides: TGTGCCAGCAGCTTACAGTCAGGGGGCAATCAGCCCCAGCATTTT. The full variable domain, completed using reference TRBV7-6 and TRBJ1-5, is GAGVSQSPRYKVTKRGQDVALRCDPISGHVSLYWYRQALGQGPEFLTYFNYEAQQDKSGLPNDRFSAERPEGSISTLTIQRTEQRDSAMYRCASSLQSGGNQPQHFGDGTRLSIL.

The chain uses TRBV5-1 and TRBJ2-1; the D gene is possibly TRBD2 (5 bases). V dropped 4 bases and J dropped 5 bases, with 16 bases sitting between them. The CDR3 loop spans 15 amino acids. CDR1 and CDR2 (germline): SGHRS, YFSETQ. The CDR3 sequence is CASSRRVIPDNEQFF. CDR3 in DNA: TGCGCCAGCAGCCGGCGGGTTATCCCTGACAATGAGCAGTTCTTC. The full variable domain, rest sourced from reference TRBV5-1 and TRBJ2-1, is KAGVTQTPRYLIKTRGQQVTLSCSPISGHRSVSWYQQTPGQGLQFLFEYFSETQRNKGNFPGRFSGRQFSNSRSEMNVSTLELGDSALYLCASSRRVIPDNEQFFGPGTRLTVL.

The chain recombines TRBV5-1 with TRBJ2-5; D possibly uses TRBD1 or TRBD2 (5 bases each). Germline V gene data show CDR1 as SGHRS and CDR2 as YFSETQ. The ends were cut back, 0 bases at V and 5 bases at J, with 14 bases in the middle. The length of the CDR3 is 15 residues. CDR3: CASSLGNLWGETQYF. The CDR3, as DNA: TGCGCCAGCAGCTTGGGAAACTTGTGGGGGGAGACCCAGTACTTC.

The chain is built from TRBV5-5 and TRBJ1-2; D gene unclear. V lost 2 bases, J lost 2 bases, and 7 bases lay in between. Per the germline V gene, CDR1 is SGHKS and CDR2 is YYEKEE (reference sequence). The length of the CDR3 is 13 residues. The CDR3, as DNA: TGTGCCAGCAGCTTAGGACCGAACTATGGCTACACCTTC. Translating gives CASSLGPNYGYTF.

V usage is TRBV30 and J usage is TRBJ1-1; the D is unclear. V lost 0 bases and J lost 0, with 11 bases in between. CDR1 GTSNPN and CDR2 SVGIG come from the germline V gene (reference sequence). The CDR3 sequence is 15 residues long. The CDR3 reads CAWSVGGQLNTEAFF. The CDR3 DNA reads TGTGCCTGGAGTGTAGGAGGTCAACTGAACACTGAAGCTTTCTTT.

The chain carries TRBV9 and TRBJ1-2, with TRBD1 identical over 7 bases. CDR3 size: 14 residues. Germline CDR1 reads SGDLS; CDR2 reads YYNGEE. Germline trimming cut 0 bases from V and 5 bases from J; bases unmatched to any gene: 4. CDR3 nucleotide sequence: TGTGCCAGCAGCGTAGATGGCAGGGGGTATGGCTACACCTTC. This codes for CASSVDGRGYGYTF.

The CDR3 DNA follows: TGTGCCAGCAACAAAGGGACAGCGGACCATTATACCTACGAGCAGTACTTC. Translation gives CASNKGTADHYTYEQYF. This chain connects TRBV2 to TRBJ2-7, with TRBD1 matching 7 bases. The ends lost 7 bases at V and 2 bases at J; junction bases unmatched: 17. CDR3 size: 17 residues. CDR1 and CDR2 (germline): SNHLY, FYNNEI.

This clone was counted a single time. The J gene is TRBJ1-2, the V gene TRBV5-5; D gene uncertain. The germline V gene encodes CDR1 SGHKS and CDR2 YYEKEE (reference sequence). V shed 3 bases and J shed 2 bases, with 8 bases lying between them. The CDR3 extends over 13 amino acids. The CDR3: CASSSPVNYGYTF. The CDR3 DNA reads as TGTGCCAGCAGCTCGCCAGTGAACTATGGCTACACCTTC.

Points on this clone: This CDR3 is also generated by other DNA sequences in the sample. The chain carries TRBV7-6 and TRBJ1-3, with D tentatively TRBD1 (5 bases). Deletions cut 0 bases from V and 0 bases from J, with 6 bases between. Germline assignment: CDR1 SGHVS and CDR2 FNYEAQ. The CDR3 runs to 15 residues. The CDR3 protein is CASSLAGGSGNTIYF. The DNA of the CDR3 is TGTGCCAGCAGCTTAGCCGGGGGCTCTGGAAACACCATATATTTT.

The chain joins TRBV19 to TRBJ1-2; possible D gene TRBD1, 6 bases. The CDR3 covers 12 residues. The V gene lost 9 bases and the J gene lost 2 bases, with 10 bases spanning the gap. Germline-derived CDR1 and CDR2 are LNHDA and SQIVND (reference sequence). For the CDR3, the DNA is TGTGCCAGCAGACAGGTCAACTATGGCTACACCTTC. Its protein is CASRQVNYGYTF. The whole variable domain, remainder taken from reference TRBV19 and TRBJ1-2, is DGGITQSPKYLFRKEGQNVTLSCEQNLNHDAMYWYRQDPGQGLRLIYYSQIVNDFQKGDIAEGYSVSREKKESFPLTVTSAQKNPTAFYLCASRQVNYGYTFGSGTRLTVV.

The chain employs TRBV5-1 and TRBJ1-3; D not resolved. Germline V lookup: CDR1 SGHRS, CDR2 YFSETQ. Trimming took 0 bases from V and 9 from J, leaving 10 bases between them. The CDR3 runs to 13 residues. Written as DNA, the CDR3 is TGCGCCAGCAGCTTGGAGCGGGGATCCACCATATATTTT. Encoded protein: CASSLERGSTIYF. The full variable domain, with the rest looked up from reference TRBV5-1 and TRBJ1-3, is KAGVTQTPRYLIKTRGQQVTLSCSPISGHRSVSWYQQTPGQGLQFLFEYFSETQRNKGNFPGRFSGRQFSNSRSEMNVSTLELGDSALYLCASSLERGSTIYFGEGSWLTVV.

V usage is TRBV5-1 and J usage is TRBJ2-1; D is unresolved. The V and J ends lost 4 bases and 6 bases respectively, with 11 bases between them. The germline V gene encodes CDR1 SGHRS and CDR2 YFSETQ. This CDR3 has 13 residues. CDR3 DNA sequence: TGCGCCAGCAGCATCGGACCGACCAATGAGCAGTTCTTC. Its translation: CASSIGPTNEQFF. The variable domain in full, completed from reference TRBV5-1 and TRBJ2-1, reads KAGVTQTPRYLIKTRGQQVTLSCSPISGHRSVSWYQQTPGQGLQFLFEYFSETQRNKGNFPGRFSGRQFSNSRSEMNVSTLELGDSALYLCASSIGPTNEQFFGPGTRLTVL.

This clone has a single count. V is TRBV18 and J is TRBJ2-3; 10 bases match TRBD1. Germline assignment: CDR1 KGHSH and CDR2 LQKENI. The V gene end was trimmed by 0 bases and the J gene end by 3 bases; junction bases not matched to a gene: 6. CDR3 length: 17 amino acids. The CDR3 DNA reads TGTGCCAGCTCACCACCAAATCGACAGGGGGCAACAGATACGCAGTATTTT. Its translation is CASSPPNRQGATDTQYF.

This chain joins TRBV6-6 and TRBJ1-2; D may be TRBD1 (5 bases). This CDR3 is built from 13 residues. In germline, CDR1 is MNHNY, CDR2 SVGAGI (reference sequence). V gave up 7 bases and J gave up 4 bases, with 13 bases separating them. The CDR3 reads CASTLMGGYGYTF. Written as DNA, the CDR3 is TGTGCCAGCACTCTCATGGGGGGCTATGGCTACACCTTC.

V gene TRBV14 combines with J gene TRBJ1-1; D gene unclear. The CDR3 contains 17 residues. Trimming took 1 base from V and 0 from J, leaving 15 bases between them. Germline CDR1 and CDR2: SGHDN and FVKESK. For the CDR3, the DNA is TGTGCCAGCAGCCAAGCTCATAGCGGGGTTGTGAACACTGAAGCTTTCTTT. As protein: CASSQAHSGVVNTEAFF.

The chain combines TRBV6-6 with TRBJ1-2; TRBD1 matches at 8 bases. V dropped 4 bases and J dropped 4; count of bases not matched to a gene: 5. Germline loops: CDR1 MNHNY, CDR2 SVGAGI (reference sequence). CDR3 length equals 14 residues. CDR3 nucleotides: TGTGCCAGCAGTTTTCAGGGGGCCGCCTATGGCTACACCTTC. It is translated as CASSFQGAAYGYTF.

The CDR3 DNA is TGCGCCAGCACTCCAGCGGGAGAAACCGGGGAGCTGTTTTTT. Translation: CASTPAGETGELFF. The V gene is TRBV10-2, the J gene TRBJ2-2; 8 bases are a match to TRBD2. This CDR3 is 14 amino acids long. J lost 5 bases, V lost 7 bases, and 6 bases had no gene match. Germline CDR1 reads WSHSY; CDR2 reads SAAADI.

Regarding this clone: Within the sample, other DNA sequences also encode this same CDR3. The CDR3 loop is CASSPRGATDTQYF. The CDR3 nucleotides read TGCGCCAGCAGCCCCCGCGGAGCCACAGATACGCAGTATTTT. This rearrangement joins TRBV5-1 to TRBJ2-3; D is unclear. The germline V gene encodes CDR1 SGHRS and CDR2 YFSETQ. V gave up 4 bases and J gave up 2 bases, with 11 bases separating them. The CDR3 covers 14 residues.

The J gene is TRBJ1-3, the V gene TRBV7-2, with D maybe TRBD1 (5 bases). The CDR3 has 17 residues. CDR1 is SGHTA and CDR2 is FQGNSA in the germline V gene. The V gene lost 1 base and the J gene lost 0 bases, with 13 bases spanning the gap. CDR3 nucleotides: TGTGCCAGCAGCTTAGGGGGCCTATCCCCCTCTGGAAACACCATATATTTT. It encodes CASSLGGLSPSGNTIYF.

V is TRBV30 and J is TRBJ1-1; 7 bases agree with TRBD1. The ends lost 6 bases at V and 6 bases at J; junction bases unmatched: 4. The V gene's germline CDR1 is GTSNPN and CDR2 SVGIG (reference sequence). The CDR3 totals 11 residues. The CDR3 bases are TGTGCCTGCAATCAGGGGGCTGAAGCTTTCTTT. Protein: CACNQGAEAFF.

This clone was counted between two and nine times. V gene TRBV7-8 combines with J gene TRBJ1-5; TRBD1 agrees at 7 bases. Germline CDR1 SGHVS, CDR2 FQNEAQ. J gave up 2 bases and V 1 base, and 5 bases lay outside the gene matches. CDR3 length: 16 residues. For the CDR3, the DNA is TGTGCCAGCAGCTTAGGGGCAGGGGGTGGCAATCAGCCCCAGCATTTT. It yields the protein CASSLGAGGGNQPQHF.